This T cell receptor (beta chain) was obtained from a study of T-cell reconstitution after alpha-beta-depleted transplantation in children. The ends were cut back, 4 bases at V and 0 bases at J, with 14 bases in the middle. The germline V gene encodes CDR1 SGHRS and CDR2 YFSETQ. CDR3 length: 17 amino acids. This clonotype was recorded a few times. Unique molecular identifiers were built into the TCRbeta library. TCRdb independently ran MiXCR on the PCR reads; one entry per CDR3 protein. Among 250,000 to 350,000 distinct CDR3 sequences, 9.9% were seen once, and the ten largest hold 10%. This chain links TRBV5-1 with TRBJ2-6; D perhaps matches TRBD1 (5 bases). The source material was PBMCs from the stem cell graft donor, sampled from the stem cell graft. The origin of this receptor is a human donor who donated a stem cell graft to a child with SCID. The CDR3 sequence: CASSQNNQGSGANVLTF. The CDR3 DNA reads TGCGCCAGCAGCCAGAATAATCAGGGCTCTGGGGCCAACGTCCTGACTTTC.